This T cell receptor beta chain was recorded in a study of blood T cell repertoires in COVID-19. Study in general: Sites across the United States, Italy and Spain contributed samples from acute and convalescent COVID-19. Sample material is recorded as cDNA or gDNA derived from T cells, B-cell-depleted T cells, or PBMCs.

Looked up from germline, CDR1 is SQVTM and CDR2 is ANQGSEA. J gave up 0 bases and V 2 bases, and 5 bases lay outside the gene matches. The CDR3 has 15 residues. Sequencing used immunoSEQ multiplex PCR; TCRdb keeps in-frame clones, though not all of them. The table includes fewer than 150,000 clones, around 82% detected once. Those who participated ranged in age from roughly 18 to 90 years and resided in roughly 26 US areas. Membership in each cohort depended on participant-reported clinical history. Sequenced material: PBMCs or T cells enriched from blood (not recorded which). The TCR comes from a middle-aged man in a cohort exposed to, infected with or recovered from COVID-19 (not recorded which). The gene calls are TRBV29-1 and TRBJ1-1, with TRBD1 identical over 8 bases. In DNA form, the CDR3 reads TGCAGCGTTGAAAGACGGGGACAGGTGAACACTGAAGCTTTCTTT. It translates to CSVERRGQVNTEAFF.